This record covers a single TCR beta chain. Its antigen is undetermined. Per germline, CDR1 SGHVS and CDR2 FNYEAQ. The CDR3 length is 16 residues. Trimming took off 5 bases at V and 0 bases at J, with 14 bases between the two ends. The table came from immunoSEQ multiplex PCR; TCRdb's copy has only in-frame clones and leaves some out. The data hold approximately 100,000 clones, with 90% to 95% observed a single time. The sample belongs to a study of T cell responses to AZD1222 COVID-19 vaccine. Findings and limits, study-wide: Spike was spanned by vaccine-associated CD4 TCRs, with dominance at 160-218 and 743-854.

The source material was peripheral blood, sampled on day 0 of AZD1222 vaccination. The receptor's source is an adult in good health. The chain carries TRBV7-6 and TRBJ2-1; no clear D. The CDR3 sequence: CASSLHVSSSYNEQFF. In nucleotides, the CDR3 is TGTGCCAGCAGCCTACACGTATCCAGCTCCTACAATGAGCAGTTCTTC.